A single sample gave rise to the 19 T cell receptor beta chains below, sequenced in a study of blood T cells in healthy people across ages. It was with a sample-barcoded 5' primer and a J-beta primer mix that a second PCR of roughly 7 to 12 cycles was run. TCRdb redid the calling of the 5' RACE reads with MiXCR, one entry per CDR3 protein. The data show about 580,000 distinct CDR3 sequences, with roughly 48% seen just once and around 24% held by the top ten. Sequencing was performed on blood. The receptors here all came from a man older than 75 in good health.

The J gene is TRBJ2-5, the V gene TRBV25-1; 7 bases map to TRBD1. With the DNA end fitting TRBJ2-7 better, the J assignment may be wrong. The CDR3 contains 16 residues. Looked up from germline, CDR1 is MGHDK and CDR2 is SYGVNS. CDR3 coding DNA: TGTGCCAGCAGTGATTGGACAGGCGGCCCTTCATACGAGCAGTACTTC. This codes for CASSDWTGGPSYEQYF.

The chain carries TRBV2 and TRBJ1-6; D unresolved. The germline V gene has CDR1 SNHLY and CDR2 FYNNEI. The CDR3 is made up of 14 amino acids. V was trimmed by 4 bases and J by 3 bases, leaving 7 bases between them. As DNA, the CDR3 is TGTGCCAGCAGTGTGGATAACTATAATTCACCCCTCCACTTT. Its protein product is CASSVDNYNSPLHF.

In this sample, this clonotype turned up once. A junction boundary mismatches the germline segment, possibly from a read error. This chain connects TRBV20-1 to TRBJ2-1, with 13 bases aligning to TRBD2. Germline V CDR1 and CDR2: DFQATT, SNEGSKA (reference sequence). This CDR3 is built from 16 residues. CDR3 DNA: TGCTGTGCTAGGGAAACTAGCGGGAGGGCCGGGAATGAGCAGTTCTTC. It translates to CCARETSGRAGNEQFF.

This clonotype appeared many times. The chain recombines TRBV6-6 with TRBJ1-2; 8 bases align to TRBD1. Germline V gene data show CDR1 as MNHNY and CDR2 as SVGAGI (reference sequence). J lost 8 bases, V lost 5 bases, and 4 bases had no gene match. This CDR3 comprises 12 residues. The CDR3 protein is CASSTTGGGYTF. The CDR3 DNA sequence: TGTGCCAGCAGTACAACAGGGGGGGGCTACACCTTC.

The table lists this clonotype with a count of one. The V and J genes are TRBV12-3 or TRBV12-4 and TRBJ2-7; possible D gene TRBD2, 5 bases. This CDR3 is built from 11 residues. Trimming took 5 bases from V and 7 from J, leaving 9 bases between them. CDR3 DNA sequence: TGTGCCAGCAGTCCTAGCTTGGAGCAGTACTTC. Its protein product is CASSPSLEQYF.

The chain combines TRBV29-1 with TRBJ1-2; D remains unclear. Trimming cost V 4 bases and J 1 base, with 7 bases left between them. The CDR3 is 12 amino acids. Germline assignment: CDR1 SQVTM and CDR2 ANQGSEA. In DNA form, the CDR3 reads TGCAGCGTTGCTGCAGTTAACTATGGCTACACCTTC. The encoded protein is CSVAAVNYGYTF.

In this sample, this clonotype turned up once. The chain recombines TRBV11-2 with TRBJ2-1, with 9 positions matching TRBD2. The germline CDR1 and CDR2 sequences are SGHAT and FQNNGV. The CDR3 contains 14 residues. Trimming cost V 5 bases and J 8 bases; bases outside gene matches: 7. The CDR3 spells CASSVAGGRDEQFF. CDR3 in DNA: TGTGCCAGCAGCGTGGCGGGAGGGCGGGATGAGCAGTTCTTC.

This clonotype showed up just a few times. The gene calls are TRBV4-3 and TRBJ1-5; D is unclear. The CDR3 is 13 amino acids. Germline V CDR1 and CDR2: LGHNA, YSLEER. Trimming pared 3 bases from V and 6 bases from J, leaving 9 bases between. The CDR3 bases are TGCGCCAGCAGCCAGGAAACAAGTCAGCCCCAGCATTTT. Its translation: CASSQETSQPQHF.

This clonotype occurred a few times. The chain has TRBV7-9 and TRBJ1-5; 9 bases fit TRBD1. The ends lost 5 bases at V and 3 bases at J; junction bases unmatched: 5. This CDR3 is built from 15 residues. Germline-derived CDR1 and CDR2 are SEHNR and FQNEAQ (reference sequence). The CDR3: CASSLGTGSNQPQHF. CDR3 nucleotides: TGTGCCAGCAGCCTGGGGACAGGGTCCAATCAGCCCCAGCATTTT.

This chain links TRBV6-5 with TRBJ1-4; D gene uncertain. V lost 5 bases and J 4 bases, leaving 11 bases between the germline ends. The CDR3 sequence is 14 residues long. Germline CDR1 reads MNHEY; CDR2 reads SVGAGI. The CDR3 coding sequence is TGTGCCAGCAGTGGCCGCGGTGGTAATGAAAAACTGTTTTTT. Its protein product is CASSGRGGNEKLFF.

This clonotype was observed many times. The chain couples TRBV7-9 to TRBJ2-1, with 7 bases matching TRBD1. Germline V gene lookup returns CDR1 SEHNR and CDR2 FQNEAQ (reference sequence). V lost 9 bases, J lost 3 bases, and 8 bases stayed unmatched. This CDR3 has 14 amino acids. The CDR3 sequence: CASSTGTVYNEQFF. CDR3 sequence (DNA): TGTGCCAGTAGTACCGGGACAGTCTACAATGAGCAGTTCTTC.

This clonotype was observed a few times. This chain links TRBV18 with TRBJ2-7; D is possibly TRBD1 (6 bases). The CDR3 has 14 residues. Germline CDR1 reads KGHSH; CDR2 reads LQKENI. V was pared by 6 bases and J by 3 bases, with 15 bases between. The CDR3 nucleotides read TGTGCCAGCTCGCCCACAGGGTTCGACTACGAGCAGTACTTC. Translation gives CASSPTGFDYEQYF.

The V gene is TRBV25-1, the J gene TRBJ1-1; 7 positions agree with TRBD1. The CDR3 sequence is 13 residues long. From germline, CDR1 is MGHDK and CDR2 SYGVNS. Trimming at V came to 0 bases and at J to 6 bases, leaving 1 base not matched to a gene. Here the CDR3 reads CASSEYTGAEAFF. The CDR3 DNA sequence: TGTGCCAGCAGTGAATATACAGGGGCTGAAGCTTTCTTT.

The chain employs TRBV7-9 and TRBJ1-5, with no clear D. Germline lookup yields CDR1 SEHNR and CDR2 FQNEAQ (reference sequence). There are 14 residues in the CDR3. V shed 1 base and J shed 0 bases, with 4 bases lying between them. The CDR3 here is CASSLENSNQPQHF. The CDR3 DNA follows: TGTGCCAGCAGCTTAGAGAATAGCAATCAGCCCCAGCATTTT.

This clonotype was seen a handful of times. The V call is TRBV12-5, the J call TRBJ2-1; D gene ambiguous. The CDR3 is 15 residues long. V was cut by 1 base and J by 7 bases, with 14 bases left in between. CDR1 and CDR2 from the germline V gene are LGHNT and FRNRAP. CDR3 bases: TGTGCTAGTGGTTTGGGTGCTTTCGCCCCGAATGAGCAGTTCTTC. Encoded protein: CASGLGAFAPNEQFF.

The chain links TRBV7-2 to TRBJ1-2, with D perhaps matching TRBD1 (6 bases). The CDR3 runs 13 residues. Germline V gene sequence: CDR1 SGHTA, CDR2 FQGNSA. V lost 5 bases, J lost 8 bases, and 15 bases lay in between. The CDR3, as DNA: TGTGCCAGCAGCCCTAGCGGGGGCGACGGCTACACCTTC. Translation: CASSPSGGDGYTF.

The V gene is TRBV28, the J gene TRBJ2-7; 7 positions agree with TRBD2. Germline V CDR1 and CDR2: MDHEN, SYDVKM. V shed 10 bases and J 5 bases; nucleotides not matched to a gene: 5. The CDR3 sequence is 11 residues long. CDR3 in DNA: TGTGCCACCCTGGGGGGGAACGAGCAGTACTTC. Translated: CATLGGNEQYF.

This clonotype has just a few counts. The rearrangement uses TRBV6-5 and TRBJ1-2; 7 nucleotides match TRBD1. The CDR3 spans 14 residues. Trimming took 7 bases from V and 3 from J; bases not matched to a gene: 8. The V gene's germline CDR1 is MNHEY and CDR2 SVGAGI. CDR3 sequence reads: CASKTQGFDYGYTF. The CDR3 DNA is TGTGCCAGCAAGACACAGGGGTTCGACTATGGCTACACCTTC.

The J gene is TRBJ2-2, the V gene TRBV4-3; 7 nucleotides match TRBD2. In germline, CDR1 is LGHNA, CDR2 YSLEER. Trimming cost V 4 bases and J 2 bases; bases outside gene matches: 7. The CDR3 contains 16 residues. The CDR3 here is CASSRVASGNTGELFF. The DNA of the CDR3 is TGCGCCAGCAGCCGCGTCGCTAGCGGTAACACCGGGGAGCTGTTTTTT.